This T cell receptor beta chain was obtained from a study of beta chain features in type 1 diabetes. Trimming left V 0 bases short and J 4 bases short, with 18 bases between. The CDR3 covers 17 residues. Germline-derived CDR1 and CDR2 are MGHRA and YSYEKL. Markers CD45RO/CCR7/CD25/CD127/CD95/CD27 served to sort CD4+ naive, central memory, regulatory and stem cell-like memory cells. This clone was detected once. Its antigen is unidentified. General observations from the study: Lower insertion and higher deletion counts appeared at VDJ junctions in type 1 diabetes patients. For TCRB rearrangement, an influence of HLA type remained unresolved here.

Isolated RNA was reverse transcribed in full, so expressed TCRB transcripts were sequenced. Clones were read by immunoSEQ multiplex PCR, and TCRdb kept only the in-frame ones, dropping some. Among 40,000 to 45,000 clones listed, 51% were seen once. This chain uses TRBV4-1 with TRBJ1-2; tentatively, D is TRBD1 (5 bases). The sequenced sample consisted of Tregs from blood. This clonotype originated in a woman aged 18-29 years in good health. DNA for the CDR3: TGCGCCAGCAGCCAAGATTTAGGCGGGGCAGCCGGCTATGGCTACACCTTC. Protein product: CASSQDLGGAAGYGYTF.